This passage covers 19 T cell receptor beta chains from one sample sequenced in a study of cytotoxic CD8 clonotypes in ibrutinib-treated CLL. Only in-frame clones appear in the TCRdb table, and some are missing; sequencing was by immunoSEQ multiplex PCR. The sample shows some 130,000 clones, 70% to 90% of them seen only once. Sequencing was performed on PBMCs, taken after 24 months of ibrutinib treatment. These receptors all stem from a human donor with chronic lymphocytic leukemia.

The chain has TRBV9 and TRBJ1-4; D remains ambiguous. V lost 3 bases, J lost 6 bases, and 15 bases lay in between. There are 15 residues in the CDR3. Germline V gives CDR1 SGDLS, CDR2 YYNGEE. In DNA, the CDR3 is TGTGCCAGCAGCGGAGGGAGTCATACGGATGAAAAACTGTTTTTT. Amino acid sequence: CASSGGSHTDEKLFF. Full variable domain (remainder filled in from reference TRBV9 and TRBJ1-4): DSGVTQTPKHLITATGQRVTLRCSPRSGDLSVYWYQQSLDQGLQFLIQYYNGEERAKGNILERFSAQQFPDLHSELNLSSLELGDSALYFCASSGGSHTDEKLFFGSGTQLSVL.

This chain joins TRBV7-9 and TRBJ1-1, with 9 bases that match TRBD1. CDR1 is SEHNR, CDR2 FQNEAQ, per germline (reference sequence). This CDR3 is built from 16 residues. V lost 7 bases to trimming and J lost 7 bases; unmatched junction nucleotides: 16. The CDR3 sequence: CASNVHDGQGRSEAFF. CDR3 nucleotide sequence: TGTGCCAGCAACGTCCACGACGGACAGGGGCGTAGTGAAGCTTTCTTT. Filled out from reference TRBV7-9 and TRBJ1-1, the complete variable domain reads DTGVSQNPRHKITKRGQNVTFRCDPISEHNRLYWYRQTLGQGPEFLTYFQNEAQLEKSRLLSDRFSAERPKGSFSTLEIQRTEQGDSAMYLCASNVHDGQGRSEAFFGQGTRLTVV.

This chain links TRBV15 with TRBJ2-3; a possible D gene is TRBD2 (6 bases). Germline V CDR1 and CDR2: LNHNV, YYDKDF (reference sequence). V dropped 6 bases and J dropped 3 bases, with 19 bases sitting between them. The CDR3 is made up of 16 amino acids. In DNA form, the CDR3 reads TGTGCCACCAGTGGGTTGGCCGGGACTTTGACAGATACGCAGTATTTT. It encodes CATSGLAGTLTDTQYF.

The gene calls are TRBV5-1 and TRBJ1-1, with a possible D match to TRBD1 (5 bases). The CDR3 runs 14 residues. Germline assignment: CDR1 SGHRS and CDR2 YFSETQ. V was shortened by 4 bases and J by 4 bases, with 14 bases between the two germline ends. The CDR3 loop is CASSAVGVSTEAFF. Written as DNA, the CDR3 is TGCGCCAGCAGCGCGGTGGGGGTGAGCACTGAAGCTTTCTTT.

This chain joins TRBV6-1 and TRBJ1-5, with 9 bases lining up with TRBD1. From germline, CDR1 is MNHNS and CDR2 SASEGT. Trimming cost V 6 bases and J 7 bases; bases outside gene matches: 7. The CDR3 is made up of 14 amino acids. The CDR3 coding sequence is TGTGCCAGCAGCCGGGACAGGGCCACGCAGCCCCAGCATTTT. Translation gives CASSRDRATQPQHF.

This clone came up once. This chain links TRBV10-2 with TRBJ2-2; D perhaps matches TRBD1 (6 bases). The CDR3 totals 14 residues. The germline CDR1 and CDR2 sequences are WSHSY and SAAADI. V shed 6 bases and J shed 1 base, with 9 bases lying between them. DNA for the CDR3: TGCGCCAGCAGGCCGACAGGGAACACCGGGGAGCTGTTTTTT. Translation: CASRPTGNTGELFF.

The rearrangement joins TRBV14 to TRBJ2-4; TRBD2 aligns across 10 bases. The germline CDR1 and CDR2 sequences are SGHDN and FVKESK. J lost 3 bases, V lost 4 bases, and 0 bases had no gene match. The CDR3 spans 14 residues. The chain's CDR3 is CASSRTSGKNIQYF. The CDR3 DNA reads TGTGCCAGCAGCCGGACTAGCGGCAAAAACATTCAGTACTTC.

J is TRBJ2-3 and V is TRBV7-2; 9 nucleotides line up with TRBD2. With V trimmed by 3 bases and J by 4 bases, 8 bases remained unmatched. This CDR3 region has 16 residues. Germline V lookup: CDR1 SGHTA, CDR2 FQGNSA. In DNA form, the CDR3 reads TGTGCCAGCAGCTTCGCGAGCGGGAGGCCCCCAGATACGCAGTATTTT. It yields the protein CASSFASGRPPDTQYF.

This clone appeared a few times. The V and J genes are TRBV18 and TRBJ1-5, with 8 bases that match TRBD1. This CDR3 has 15 residues. Unmatched junction bases numbered 8, after V lost 3 bases and J lost 7 bases. Germline CDR1 KGHSH, CDR2 LQKENI. CDR3 residues: CASSPDGQGGQPQHF. The DNA for the CDR3 is TGTGCCAGCTCACCGGATGGACAGGGAGGACAGCCCCAGCATTTT.

The chain combines TRBV6-5 with TRBJ2-7, with TRBD2 matching over 7 bases. Unmatched junction bases numbered 10, after V lost 7 bases and J lost 4 bases. The germline V gene has CDR1 MNHEY and CDR2 SVGAGI. This CDR3 contains 14 residues. As DNA, the CDR3 is TGTGCCAGCAAGCGGGACTACAAACCTTACGAGCAGTACTTC. It is translated as CASKRDYKPYEQYF.

The chain has TRBV2 and TRBJ2-5, with 12 nucleotides matching TRBD2. The end of the DNA is better explained by TRBJ2-7, so the J call may be wrong. The germline gives CDR1 SNHLY, CDR2 FYNNEI. The CDR3 has 15 residues. The CDR3 spells CASSETSGSSYEQYF. The DNA of the CDR3 is TGTGCCAGCAGCGAGACTAGCGGGAGCTCCTACGAGCAGTACTTC.

V and J are TRBV5-1 and TRBJ1-2, with TRBD1 identical over 7 bases. Germline trimming cut 2 bases from V and 0 bases from J; bases unmatched to any gene: 13. Looked up from germline, CDR1 is SGHRS and CDR2 is YFSETQ. The length of the CDR3 is 18 residues. CDR3 sequence: CASSFLQGPADANYGYTF. In DNA, the CDR3 is TGCGCCAGCAGCTTCCTACAGGGGCCCGCTGACGCTAACTATGGCTACACCTTC.

This clone appeared a few times. The chain couples TRBV28 to TRBJ1-3; maybe TRBD1 (5 bases). V lost 6 bases and J 0 bases, leaving 15 bases between the germline ends. Germline CDR1 and CDR2: MDHEN and SYDVKM. The CDR3 length is 16 residues. CDR3 sequence (DNA): TGTGCCAGCAGGCCAGGCGACAGCCGCTCTGGAAACACCATATATTTT. Translation gives CASRPGDSRSGNTIYF.

In nucleotides, the CDR3 is TGCAGCGCTAGACCAATGGACAGGGTGGCAGACAATGAGCAGTTCTTC. This translates into CSARPMDRVADNEQFF. The chain couples TRBV29-1 to TRBJ2-1; 8 bases are a match to TRBD1. Germline V gives CDR1 SQVTM, CDR2 ANQGSEA. After removal of 7 bases from V and 5 bases from J, the junction contained 16 bases not matched to a gene. This CDR3 comprises 16 residues.

This clone was counted many times. The chain links TRBV7-2 to TRBJ2-5; D assignment may be TRBD1 or TRBD2 (6 bases each). Trimming cost V 0 bases and J 1 base, with 12 bases left between them. Germline CDR1 is SGHTA and CDR2 is FQGNSA. This CDR3 region has 16 residues. The CDR3 DNA reads TGTGCCAGCAGCTTAGCTACAGGGACTTTCCAAGAGACCCAGTACTTC. Translating it yields CASSLATGTFQETQYF.

The chain links TRBV11-1 to TRBJ2-5; TRBD1 matches 7 bases. Germline V gene lookup returns CDR1 SGHAT and CDR2 FQDESV (reference sequence). The length of the CDR3 is 15 residues. V was pared by 1 base and J by 4 bases, with 6 bases of the junction left unmatched. The CDR3 DNA follows: TGTGCCAGCAGCTTAGACCAGGGGGACGGAGAGACCCAGTACTTC. Translation: CASSLDQGDGETQYF. Full variable domain (outside the CDR3, taken from reference TRBV11-1 and TRBJ2-5): EAEVAQSPRYKITEKSQAVAFWCDPISGHATLYWYRQILGQGPELLVQFQDESVVDDSQLPKDRFSAERLKGVDSTLKIQPAELGDSAMYLCASSLDQGDGETQYFGPGTRLLVL.

The chain carries TRBV27 and TRBJ2-1, with D uncertain. The CDR3 has 15 residues. Per germline, CDR1 MNHEY and CDR2 SMNVEV (reference sequence). Trimming stripped 2 bases from V and 6 bases from J, with 14 bases between. The CDR3 nucleotides read TGTGCCAGCAGTTTAGGGCCTAGAGGCGGCAATGAGCAGTTCTTC. It is translated as CASSLGPRGGNEQFF.

This sequence joins TRBV7-2 and TRBJ1-2; 10 nucleotides line up with TRBD1. The CDR3 sequence is 16 residues long. Trimming cost V 4 bases and J 6 bases; bases outside gene matches: 11. Per the germline V gene, CDR1 is SGHTA and CDR2 is FQGNSA. As DNA, the CDR3 is TGTGCCAGCAGCTCCTACCCGGGGACAGGGGAGAATGGCTACACCTTC. Its translation: CASSSYPGTGENGYTF.

This chain uses TRBV28 with TRBJ2-7, with D perhaps assigned TRBD1 or TRBD2 (5 bases each). Per germline, CDR1 MDHEN and CDR2 SYDVKM. The CDR3 loop spans 17 amino acids. Trimming left V 4 bases short and J 3 bases short, with 22 bases between. The CDR3 bases are TGTGCCAGCAGTTCTAACCTCGGGACCCGGACGGGCTACGAGCAGTACTTC. The encoded protein is CASSSNLGTRTGYEQYF.